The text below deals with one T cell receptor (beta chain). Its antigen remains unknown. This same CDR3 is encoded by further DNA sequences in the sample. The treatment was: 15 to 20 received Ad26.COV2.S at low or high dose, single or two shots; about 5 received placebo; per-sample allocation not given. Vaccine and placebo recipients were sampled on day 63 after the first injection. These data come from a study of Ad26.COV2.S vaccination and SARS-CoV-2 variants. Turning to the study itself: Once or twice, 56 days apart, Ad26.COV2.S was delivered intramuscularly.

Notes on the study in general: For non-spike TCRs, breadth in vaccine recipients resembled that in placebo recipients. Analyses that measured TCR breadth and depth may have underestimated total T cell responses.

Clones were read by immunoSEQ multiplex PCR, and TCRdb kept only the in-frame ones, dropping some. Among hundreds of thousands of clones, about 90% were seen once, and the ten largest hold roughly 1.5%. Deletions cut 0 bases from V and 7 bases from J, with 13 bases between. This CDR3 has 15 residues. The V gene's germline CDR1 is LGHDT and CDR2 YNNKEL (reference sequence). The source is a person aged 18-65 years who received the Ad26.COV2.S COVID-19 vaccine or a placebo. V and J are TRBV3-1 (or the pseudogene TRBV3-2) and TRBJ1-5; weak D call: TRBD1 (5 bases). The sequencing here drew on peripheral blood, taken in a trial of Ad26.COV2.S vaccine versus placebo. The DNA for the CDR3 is TGTGCCAGCAGCCAAGATCCCCAGGGAGGACAGCCCCAGCATTTT. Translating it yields CASSQDPQGGQPQHF.